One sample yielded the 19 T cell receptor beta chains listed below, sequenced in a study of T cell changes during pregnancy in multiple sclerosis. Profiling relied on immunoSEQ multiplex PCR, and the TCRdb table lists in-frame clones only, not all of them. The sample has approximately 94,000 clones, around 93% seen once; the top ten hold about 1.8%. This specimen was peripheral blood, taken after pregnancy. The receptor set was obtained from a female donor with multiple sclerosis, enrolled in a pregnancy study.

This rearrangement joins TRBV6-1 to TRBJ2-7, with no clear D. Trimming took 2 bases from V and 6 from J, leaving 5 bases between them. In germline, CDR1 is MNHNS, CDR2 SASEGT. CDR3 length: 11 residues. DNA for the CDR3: TGTGCCAGCAGTGAATTCAGCGAGCAGTACTTC. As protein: CASSEFSEQYF.

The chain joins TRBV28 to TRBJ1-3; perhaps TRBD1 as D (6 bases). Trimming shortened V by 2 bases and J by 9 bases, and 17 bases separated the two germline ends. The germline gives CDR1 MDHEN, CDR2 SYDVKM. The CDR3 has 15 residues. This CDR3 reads CASSLTTGGAFTIYF. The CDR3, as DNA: TGTGCCAGCAGTTTAACGACGGGGGGCGCTTTCACCATATATTTT.

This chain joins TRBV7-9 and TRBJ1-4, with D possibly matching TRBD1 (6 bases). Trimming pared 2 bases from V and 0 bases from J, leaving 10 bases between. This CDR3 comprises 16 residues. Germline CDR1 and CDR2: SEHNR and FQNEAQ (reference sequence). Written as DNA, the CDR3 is TGTGCCAGCAGCTTATACAGGGTTGCAACTAATGAAAAACTGTTTTTT. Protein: CASSLYRVATNEKLFF.

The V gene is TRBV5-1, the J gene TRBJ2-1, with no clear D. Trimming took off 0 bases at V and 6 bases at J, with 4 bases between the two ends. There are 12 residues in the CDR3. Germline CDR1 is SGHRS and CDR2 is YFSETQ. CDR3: CASSLALNEQFF. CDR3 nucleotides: TGCGCCAGCAGCTTGGCCCTCAATGAGCAGTTCTTC.

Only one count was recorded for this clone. CDR3 region: CSVDRAAYGYTF. In DNA, the CDR3 is TGCAGCGTGGACAGGGCGGCCTATGGCTACACCTTC. The chain uses TRBV29-1 and TRBJ1-2; 8 nucleotides align to TRBD1. The ends lost 6 bases at V and 4 bases at J; junction bases unmatched: 4. The CDR3 runs 12 residues. CDR1 is SQVTM, CDR2 ANQGSEA, per germline.

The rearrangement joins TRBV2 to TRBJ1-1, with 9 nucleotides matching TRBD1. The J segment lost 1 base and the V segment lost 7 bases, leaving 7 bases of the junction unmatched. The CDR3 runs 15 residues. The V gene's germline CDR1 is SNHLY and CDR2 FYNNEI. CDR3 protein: CASKLGTGRNTEAFF. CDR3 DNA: TGTGCCAGCAAACTCGGGACAGGGAGGAACACTGAAGCTTTCTTT.

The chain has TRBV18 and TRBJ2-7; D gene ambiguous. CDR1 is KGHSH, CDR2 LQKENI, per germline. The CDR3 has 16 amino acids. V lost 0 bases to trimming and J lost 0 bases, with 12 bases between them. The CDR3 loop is CASSPPTRASSYEQYF. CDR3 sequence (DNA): TGTGCCAGCTCACCACCGACCCGTGCTAGCTCCTACGAGCAGTACTTC.

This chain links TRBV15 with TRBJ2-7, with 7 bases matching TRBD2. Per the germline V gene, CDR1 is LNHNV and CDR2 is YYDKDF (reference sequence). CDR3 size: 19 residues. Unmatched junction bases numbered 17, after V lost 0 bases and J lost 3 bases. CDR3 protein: CATSRELGRRGSADYEQYF. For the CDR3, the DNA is TGTGCCACCAGCAGAGAGTTGGGGAGGCGCGGGAGCGCGGACTACGAGCAGTACTTC.

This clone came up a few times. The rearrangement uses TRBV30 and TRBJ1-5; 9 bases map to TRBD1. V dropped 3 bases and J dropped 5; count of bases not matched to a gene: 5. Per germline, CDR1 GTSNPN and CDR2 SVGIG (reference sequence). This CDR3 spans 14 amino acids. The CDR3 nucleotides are TGTGCCTGGAGGGGACAGGGATTCGATCAGCCCCAGCATTTT. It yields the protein CAWRGQGFDQPQHF.

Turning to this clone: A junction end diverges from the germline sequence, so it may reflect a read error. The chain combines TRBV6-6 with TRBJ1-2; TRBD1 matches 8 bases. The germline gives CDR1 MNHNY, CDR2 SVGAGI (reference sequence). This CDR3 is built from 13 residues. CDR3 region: CASSGTGSLVSPF. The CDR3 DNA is TGTGCCAGCAGCGGGACAGGCTCTTTAGTTAGCCCCTTC.

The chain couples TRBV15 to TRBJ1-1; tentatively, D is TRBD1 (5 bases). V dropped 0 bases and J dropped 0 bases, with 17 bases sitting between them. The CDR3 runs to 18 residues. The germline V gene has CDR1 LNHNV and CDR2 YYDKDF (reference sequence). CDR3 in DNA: TGTGCCACCAGCAGAGATCTCTGGGGCGGGGAAATGAACACTGAAGCTTTCTTT. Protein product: CATSRDLWGGEMNTEAFF.

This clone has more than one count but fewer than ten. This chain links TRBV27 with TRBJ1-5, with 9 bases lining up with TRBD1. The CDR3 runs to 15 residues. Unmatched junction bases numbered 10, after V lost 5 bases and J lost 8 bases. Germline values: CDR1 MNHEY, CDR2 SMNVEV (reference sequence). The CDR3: CASSPGTGSIKPQHF. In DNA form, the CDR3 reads TGTGCCAGCAGTCCCGGGACAGGGTCAATCAAGCCCCAGCATTTT.

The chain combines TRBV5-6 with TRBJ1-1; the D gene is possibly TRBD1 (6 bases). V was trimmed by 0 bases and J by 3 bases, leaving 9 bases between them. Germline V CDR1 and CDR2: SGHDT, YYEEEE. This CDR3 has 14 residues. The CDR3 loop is CASSLAGVHTEAFF. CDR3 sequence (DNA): TGTGCCAGCAGCTTGGCAGGGGTGCACACTGAAGCTTTCTTT.

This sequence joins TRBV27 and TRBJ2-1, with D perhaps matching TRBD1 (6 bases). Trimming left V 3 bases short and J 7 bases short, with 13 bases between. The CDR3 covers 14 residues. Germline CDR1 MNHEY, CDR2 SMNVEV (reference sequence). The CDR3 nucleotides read TGTGCCAGCAGTTTTTTGCAGGGGACGAATGAGCAGTTCTTC. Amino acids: CASSFLQGTNEQFF.

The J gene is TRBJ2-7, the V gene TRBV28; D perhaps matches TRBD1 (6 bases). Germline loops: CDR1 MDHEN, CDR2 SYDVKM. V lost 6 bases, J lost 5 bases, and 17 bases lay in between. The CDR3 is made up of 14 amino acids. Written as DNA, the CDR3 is TGTGCCAGCAGGGGATACAGGGATCTGGACGAGCAGTACTTC. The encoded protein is CASRGYRDLDEQYF.

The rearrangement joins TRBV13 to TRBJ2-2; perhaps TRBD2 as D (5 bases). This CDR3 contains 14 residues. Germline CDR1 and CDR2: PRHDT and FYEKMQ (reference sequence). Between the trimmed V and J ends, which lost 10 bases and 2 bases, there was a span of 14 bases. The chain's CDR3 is CAITTASNTGELFF. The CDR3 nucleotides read TGTGCCATCACAACGGCTAGCAACACCGGGGAGCTGTTTTTT.

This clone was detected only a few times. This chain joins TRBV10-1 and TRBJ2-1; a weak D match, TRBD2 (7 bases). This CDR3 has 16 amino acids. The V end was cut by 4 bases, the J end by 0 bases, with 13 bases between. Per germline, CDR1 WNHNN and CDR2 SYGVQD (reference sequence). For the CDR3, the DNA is TGCGCCAGCAGTGGGAGGGGGGGGCCCTCCTACAATGAGCAGTTCTTC. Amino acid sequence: CASSGRGGPSYNEQFF.

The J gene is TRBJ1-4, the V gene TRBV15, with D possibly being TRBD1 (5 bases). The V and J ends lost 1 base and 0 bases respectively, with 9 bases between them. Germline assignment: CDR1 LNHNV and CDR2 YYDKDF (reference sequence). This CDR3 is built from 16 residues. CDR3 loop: CATSRGQTATNEKLFF. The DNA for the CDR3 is TGTGCCACCAGCAGAGGACAGACCGCAACTAATGAAAAACTGTTTTTT.

Here the CDR3 reads CASMRQGVLSGNTIYF. CDR3 DNA sequence: TGTGCCAGCATGAGACAGGGGGTTTTGTCTGGAAACACCATATATTTT. The chain is built from TRBV6-6 and TRBJ1-3, with 9 bases matching TRBD1. The CDR3 runs 16 residues. The V gene end was trimmed by 7 bases and the J gene end by 1 base; junction bases not matched to a gene: 8. Germline V gene lookup returns CDR1 MNHNY and CDR2 SVGAGI (reference sequence).